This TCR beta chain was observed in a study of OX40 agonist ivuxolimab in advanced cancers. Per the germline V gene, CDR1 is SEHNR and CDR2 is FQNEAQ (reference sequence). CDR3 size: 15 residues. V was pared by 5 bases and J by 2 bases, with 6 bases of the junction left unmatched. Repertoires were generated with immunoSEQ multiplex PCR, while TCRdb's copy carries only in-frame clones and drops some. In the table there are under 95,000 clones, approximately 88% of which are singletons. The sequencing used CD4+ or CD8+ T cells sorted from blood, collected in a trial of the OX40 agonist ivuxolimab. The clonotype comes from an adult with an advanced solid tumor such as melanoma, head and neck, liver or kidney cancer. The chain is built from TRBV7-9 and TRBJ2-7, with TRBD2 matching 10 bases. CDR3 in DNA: TGTGCCAGCAGCCCTAGCGGGGGAAAAACCTACGAGCAGTACTTC. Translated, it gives CASSPSGGKTYEQYF.